This T cell receptor beta chain was recovered during a study of blood T cell repertoires in COVID-19. Study summary: Sample material is recorded as cDNA or gDNA derived from T cells, B-cell-depleted T cells, or PBMCs.

Original processing notes: Nucleated cell number was recorded as an estimate derived from reference gene primer amplification. TCRdb keeps only in-frame clones here, not all; method: immunoSEQ multiplex PCR. V and J calls plus clone size are reproduced from that table; the DNA served to infer D and trimming. The data hold about 350,000 clones, with more than 70% observed a single time. The V gene lost 5 bases and the J gene lost 2 bases, with 19 bases spanning the gap. This CDR3 has 16 residues. Per the germline V gene, CDR1 is LGHDT and CDR2 is YNNKEL (reference sequence). Sequencing input: peripheral blood. The chain is built from TRBV3-1 (or the pseudogene TRBV3-2) and TRBJ2-7, with D perhaps TRBD1 (6 bases). The source of this sequence is a woman in her 70s with COVID-19, enrolled during active disease. The CDR3 here is CASSRTRDTWTYEQYF. CDR3 in DNA: TGTGCCAGCAGCAGAACCCGGGACACTTGGACCTACGAGCAGTACTTC.